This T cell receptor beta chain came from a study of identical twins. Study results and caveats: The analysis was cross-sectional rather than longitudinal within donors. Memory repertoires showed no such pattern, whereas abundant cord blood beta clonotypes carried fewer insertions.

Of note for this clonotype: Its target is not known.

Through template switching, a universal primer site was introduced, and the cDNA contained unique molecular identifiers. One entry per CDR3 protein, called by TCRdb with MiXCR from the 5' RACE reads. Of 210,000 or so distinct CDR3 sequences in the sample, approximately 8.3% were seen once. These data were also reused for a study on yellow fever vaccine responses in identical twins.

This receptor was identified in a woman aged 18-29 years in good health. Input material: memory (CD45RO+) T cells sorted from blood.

This CDR3 reads CSATDREVYNEQFF. CDR3 in DNA: TGCAGTGCCACAGACAGGGAGGTTTACAATGAGCAGTTCTTC. V usage is TRBV20-1 and J usage is TRBJ2-1, with D possibly being TRBD1 (7 bases). The CDR3 totals 14 residues. Germline CDR1 is DFQATT and CDR2 is SNEGSKA (reference sequence). The ends were cut back, 6 bases at V and 4 bases at J, with 16 bases in the middle.